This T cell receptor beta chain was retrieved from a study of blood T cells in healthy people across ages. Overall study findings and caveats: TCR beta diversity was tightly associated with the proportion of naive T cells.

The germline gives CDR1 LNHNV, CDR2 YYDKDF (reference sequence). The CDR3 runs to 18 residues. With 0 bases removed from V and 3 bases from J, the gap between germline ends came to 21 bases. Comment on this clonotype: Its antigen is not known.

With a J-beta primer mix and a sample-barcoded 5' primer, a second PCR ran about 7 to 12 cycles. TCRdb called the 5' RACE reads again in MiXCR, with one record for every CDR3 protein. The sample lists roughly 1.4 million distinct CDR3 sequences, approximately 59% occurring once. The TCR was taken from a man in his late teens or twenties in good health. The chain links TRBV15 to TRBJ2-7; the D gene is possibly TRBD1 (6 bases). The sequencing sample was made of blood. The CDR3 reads CATSREGMWTVGYYEQYF. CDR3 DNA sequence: TGTGCCACCAGCAGAGAGGGAATGTGGACAGTGGGGTACTACGAGCAGTACTTC. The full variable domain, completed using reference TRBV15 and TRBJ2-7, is DAMVIQNPRYQVTQFGKPVTLSCSQTLNHNVMYWYQQKSSQAPKLLFHYYDKDFNNEADTPDNFQSRRPNTSFCFLDIRSPGLGDTAMYLCATSREGMWTVGYYEQYFGPGTRLTVT.